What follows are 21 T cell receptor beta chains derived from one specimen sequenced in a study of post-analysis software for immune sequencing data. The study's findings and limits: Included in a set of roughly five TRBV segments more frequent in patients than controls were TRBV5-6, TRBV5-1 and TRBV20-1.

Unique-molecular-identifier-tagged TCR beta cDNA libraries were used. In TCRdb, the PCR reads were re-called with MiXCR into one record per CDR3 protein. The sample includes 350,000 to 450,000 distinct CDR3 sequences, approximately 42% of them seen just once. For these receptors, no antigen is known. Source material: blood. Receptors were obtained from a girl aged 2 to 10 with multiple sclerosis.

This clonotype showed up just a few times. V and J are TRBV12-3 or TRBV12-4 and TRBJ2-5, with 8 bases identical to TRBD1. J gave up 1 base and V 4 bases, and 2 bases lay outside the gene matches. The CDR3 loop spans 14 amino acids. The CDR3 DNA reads TGTGCCAGCAGTTACGGGACAGGCCAAGAGACCCAGTACTTC. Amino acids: CASSYGTGQETQYF.

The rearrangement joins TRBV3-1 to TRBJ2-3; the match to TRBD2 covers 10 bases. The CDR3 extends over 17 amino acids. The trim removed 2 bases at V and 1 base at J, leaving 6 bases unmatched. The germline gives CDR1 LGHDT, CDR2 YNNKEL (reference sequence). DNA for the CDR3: TGTGCCAGCAGCCAAAGTGCTAGCGGGGGCCGCACAGATACGCAGTATTTT. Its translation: CASSQSASGGRTDTQYF.

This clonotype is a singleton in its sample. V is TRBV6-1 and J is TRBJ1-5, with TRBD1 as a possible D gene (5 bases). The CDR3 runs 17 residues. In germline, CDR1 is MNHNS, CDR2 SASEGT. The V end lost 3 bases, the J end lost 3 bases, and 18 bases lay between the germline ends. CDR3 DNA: TGTGCCAGCAGTGAGCGTGGTGGGGCAGGAATCAATCAGCCCCAGCATTTT. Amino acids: CASSERGGAGINQPQHF.

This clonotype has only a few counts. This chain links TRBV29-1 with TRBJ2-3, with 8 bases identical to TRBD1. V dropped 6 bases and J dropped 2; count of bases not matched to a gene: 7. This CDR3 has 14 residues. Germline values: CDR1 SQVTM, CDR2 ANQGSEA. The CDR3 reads CSVLTGGLTDTQYF. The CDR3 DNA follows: TGCAGCGTGCTAACAGGGGGTCTCACAGATACGCAGTATTTT.

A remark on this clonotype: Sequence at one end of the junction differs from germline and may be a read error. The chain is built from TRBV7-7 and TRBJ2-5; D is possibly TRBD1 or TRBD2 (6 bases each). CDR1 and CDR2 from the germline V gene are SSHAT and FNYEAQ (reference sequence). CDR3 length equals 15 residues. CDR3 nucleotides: TGCGCCAGCAGCTTAGGGGGACGGGGGAGCGGGACCCAGTACTTC. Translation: CASSLGGRGSGTQYF.

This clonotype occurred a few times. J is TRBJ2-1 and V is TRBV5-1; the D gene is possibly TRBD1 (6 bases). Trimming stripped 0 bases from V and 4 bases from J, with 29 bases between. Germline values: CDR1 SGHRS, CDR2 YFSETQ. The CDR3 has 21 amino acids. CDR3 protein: CASSLGQGPSRGGGRYNEQFF. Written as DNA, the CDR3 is TGCGCCAGCAGCTTGGGGCAGGGTCCCAGTCGCGGTGGGGGCCGTTACAATGAGCAGTTCTTC.

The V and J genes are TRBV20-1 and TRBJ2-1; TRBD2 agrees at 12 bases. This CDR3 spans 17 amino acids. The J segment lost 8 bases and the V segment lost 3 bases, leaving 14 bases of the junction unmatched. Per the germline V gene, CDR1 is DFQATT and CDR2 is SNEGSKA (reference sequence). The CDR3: CSASLLAGGPGMDEQFF. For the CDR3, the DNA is TGCAGTGCTAGTCTTCTAGCGGGAGGGCCCGGCATGGATGAGCAGTTCTTC.

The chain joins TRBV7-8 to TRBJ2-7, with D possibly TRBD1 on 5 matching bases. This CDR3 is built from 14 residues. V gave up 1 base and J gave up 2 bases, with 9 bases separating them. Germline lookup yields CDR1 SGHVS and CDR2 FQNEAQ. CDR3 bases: TGTGCCAGCAGCTTAGGGGGCAGACCCTACGAGCAGTACTTC. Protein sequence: CASSLGGRPYEQYF.

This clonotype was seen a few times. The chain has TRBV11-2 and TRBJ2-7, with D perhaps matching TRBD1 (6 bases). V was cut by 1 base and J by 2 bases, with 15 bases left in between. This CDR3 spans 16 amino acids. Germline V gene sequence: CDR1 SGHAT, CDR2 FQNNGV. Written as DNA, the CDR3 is TGTGCCAGCAGCTTAGCACCCGGGACATTTACCTACGAGCAGTACTTC. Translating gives CASSLAPGTFTYEQYF.

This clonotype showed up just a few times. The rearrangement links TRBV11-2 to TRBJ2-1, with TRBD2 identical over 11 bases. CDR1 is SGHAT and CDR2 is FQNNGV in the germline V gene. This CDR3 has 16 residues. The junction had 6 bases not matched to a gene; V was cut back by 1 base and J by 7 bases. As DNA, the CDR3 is TGTGCCAGCAGCTTAGTCCTTAGCGGGGGGGCAAATGAGCAGTTCTTC. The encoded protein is CASSLVLSGGANEQFF.

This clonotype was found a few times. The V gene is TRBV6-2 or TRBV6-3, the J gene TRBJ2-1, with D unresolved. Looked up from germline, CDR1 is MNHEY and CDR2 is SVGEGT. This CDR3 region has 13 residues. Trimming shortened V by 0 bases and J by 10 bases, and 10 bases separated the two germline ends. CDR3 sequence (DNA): TGTGCCAGCAGTTACTCGGCAGCACAAGAGCAGTTCTTC. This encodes CASSYSAAQEQFF.

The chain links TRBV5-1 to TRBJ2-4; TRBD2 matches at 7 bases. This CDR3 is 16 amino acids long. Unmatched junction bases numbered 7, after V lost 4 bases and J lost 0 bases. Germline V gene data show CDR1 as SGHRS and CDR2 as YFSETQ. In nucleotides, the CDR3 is TGCGCCAGCAGCCCCCGCTCGGGGGGAGCCAAAAACATTCAGTACTTC. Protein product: CASSPRSGGAKNIQYF.

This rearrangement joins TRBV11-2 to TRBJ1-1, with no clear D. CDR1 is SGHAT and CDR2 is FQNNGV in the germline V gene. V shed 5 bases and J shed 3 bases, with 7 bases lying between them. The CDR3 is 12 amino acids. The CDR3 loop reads CASSILHTEAFF. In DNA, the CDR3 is TGTGCCAGCAGCATACTACACACTGAAGCTTTCTTT.

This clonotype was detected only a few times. The CDR3 region is CASSLATPHEQFF. The CDR3 bases are TGTGCCAGCAGCTTAGCCACTCCCCATGAGCAGTTCTTC. The chain recombines TRBV7-2 with TRBJ2-1; D gene ambiguous. V dropped 0 bases and J dropped 8 bases, with 8 bases sitting between them. CDR3 length: 13 residues. Looked up from germline, CDR1 is SGHTA and CDR2 is FQGNSA.

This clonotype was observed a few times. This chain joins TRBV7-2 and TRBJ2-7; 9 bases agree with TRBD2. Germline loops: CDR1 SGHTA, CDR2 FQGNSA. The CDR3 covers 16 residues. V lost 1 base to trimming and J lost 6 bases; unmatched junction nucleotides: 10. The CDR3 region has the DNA TGTGCCAGCAGCTTAGTCACAGCGGGAGGTAATGGCGAGCAGTACTTC. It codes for CASSLVTAGGNGEQYF.

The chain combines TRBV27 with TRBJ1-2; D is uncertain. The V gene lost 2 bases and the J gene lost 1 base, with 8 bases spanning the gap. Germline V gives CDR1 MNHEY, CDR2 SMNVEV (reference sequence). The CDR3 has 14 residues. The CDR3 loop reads CASSLSRGNYGYTF. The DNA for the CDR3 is TGTGCCAGCAGTTTAAGTCGGGGTAACTATGGCTACACCTTC.

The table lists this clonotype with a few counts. CDR3 bases: TGTGCCACCAGCAGAGGGGGGAGACAAGAGACCCAGTACTTC. It is translated as CATSRGGRQETQYF. This chain links TRBV15 with TRBJ2-5; D is perhaps TRBD1 or TRBD2 (5 bases each). This CDR3 has 14 amino acids. With 1 base removed from V and 2 bases from J, the gap between germline ends came to 8 bases. CDR1 and CDR2 from the germline V gene are LNHNV and YYDKDF (reference sequence).

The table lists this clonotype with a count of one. The CDR3 coding sequence is TGTGCCAGCAGCTTTACAGACTCCTATAGCAATCAGCCCCAGCATTTT. It yields the protein CASSFTDSYSNQPQHF. The rearrangement links TRBV7-9 to TRBJ1-5; D is undetermined. V was pared by 3 bases and J by 0 bases, with 12 bases between. Germline-derived CDR1 and CDR2 are SEHNR and FQNEAQ (reference sequence). This CDR3 is 16 amino acids long. The whole variable domain, filled in from reference TRBV7-9 and TRBJ1-5, reads DTGVSQNPRHKITKRGQNVTFRCDPISEHNRLYWYRQTLGQGPEFLTYFQNEAQLEKSRLLSDRFSAERPKGSFSTLEIQRTEQGDSAMYLCASSFTDSYSNQPQHFGDGTRLSIL.

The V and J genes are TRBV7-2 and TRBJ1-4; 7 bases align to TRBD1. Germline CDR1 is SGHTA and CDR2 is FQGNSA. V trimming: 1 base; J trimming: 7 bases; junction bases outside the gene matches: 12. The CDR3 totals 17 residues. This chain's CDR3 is CASSLVGKSGTVEKLFF. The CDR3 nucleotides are TGTGCCAGCAGCTTAGTGGGGAAAAGCGGGACAGTTGAAAAACTGTTTTTT.

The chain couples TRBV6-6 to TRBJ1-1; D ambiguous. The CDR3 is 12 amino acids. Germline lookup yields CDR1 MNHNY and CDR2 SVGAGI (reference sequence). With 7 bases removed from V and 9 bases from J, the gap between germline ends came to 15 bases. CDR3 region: CASTGQEGKAFF. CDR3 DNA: TGTGCCAGCACCGGGCAGGAGGGAAAAGCTTTCTTT.

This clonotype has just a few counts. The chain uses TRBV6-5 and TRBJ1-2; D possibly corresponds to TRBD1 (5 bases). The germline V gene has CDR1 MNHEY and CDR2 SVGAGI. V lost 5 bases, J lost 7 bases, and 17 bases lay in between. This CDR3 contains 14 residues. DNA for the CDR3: TGTGCCAGCAGTACCCCAGGGACGTCCGGTGGCTACACCTTC. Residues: CASSTPGTSGGYTF.